Below are 32 T cell receptor beta chains sequenced from a single sample in a study of blood T cell repertoires in COVID-19 (TCRdb year 2020). The library relied on the immunoSEQ multiplex PCR assay. TCRdb took over this immuneACCESS table, retaining in-frame rearrangements with V and J assigned. Such tables are incomplete; in checked studies, under half of the missing clones stem from an unresolved V gene, and the remainder is unexplained. The sample table contains tens of thousands of clones; only one count was recorded for over 80% of them. 9.5% to 12% of the sample goes to the ten largest clones. The sequenced sample was peripheral blood. The source is a human donor in a cohort sampled during active COVID-19.

The chain couples TRBV19 to TRBJ2-7; 10 bases are a match to TRBD1. Trimming took 2 bases from V and 3 from J; bases not matched to a gene: 4. Germline CDR1 reads LNHDA; CDR2 reads SQIVND (reference sequence). The length of the CDR3 is 15 residues. The CDR3 reads CASSIWTGGLYEQYF. The CDR3 nucleotides read TGTGCCAGTAGTATATGGACAGGGGGACTCTACGAGCAGTACTTC. The whole variable domain, remainder taken from reference TRBV19 and TRBJ2-7, is DGGITQSPKYLFRKEGQNVTLSCEQNLNHDAMYWYRQDPGQGLRLIYYSQIVNDFQKGDIAEGYSVSREKKESFPLTVTSAQKNPTAFYLCASSIWTGGLYEQYFGPGTRLTVT.

The table lists this clone with a few counts. This chain uses TRBV18 with TRBJ2-1; D not resolved. Germline V gene sequence: CDR1 KGHSH, CDR2 LQKENI. The ends were cut back, 3 bases at V and 4 bases at J, with 10 bases in the middle. CDR3 length equals 14 residues. CDR3 sequence (DNA): TGTGCCAGCTCACCGAACCTACAGTACAATGAGCAGTTCTTC. This gives the protein CASSPNLQYNEQFF.

This chain joins TRBV7-3 and TRBJ2-7, with TRBD1 matching 8 bases. After removal of 5 bases from V and 6 bases from J, the junction contained 6 bases not matched to a gene. This CDR3 region has 13 residues. Germline V lookup: CDR1 SGHTA, CDR2 FQGTGA. The CDR3 DNA reads TGTGCCAGCAGCCGTACAGGGGGAAGCGAGCAGTACTTC. Protein product: CASSRTGGSEQYF.

The gene calls are TRBV9 and TRBJ2-2; tentative D call: TRBD2 (6 bases). The ends were cut back, 5 bases at V and 1 base at J, with 9 bases in the middle. The germline CDR1 and CDR2 sequences are SGDLS and YYNGEE. CDR3 size: 14 residues. The CDR3 DNA reads as TGTGCCAGCAGTCAGGGACTGAACACCGGGGAGCTGTTTTTT. It encodes CASSQGLNTGELFF.

This clone has just a few counts. This chain joins TRBV28 and TRBJ1-1, with D uncertain. Per germline, CDR1 MDHEN and CDR2 SYDVKM. The CDR3 contains 11 residues. V lost 10 bases, J lost 11 bases, and 17 bases lay in between. The DNA of the CDR3 is TGTGCCATCACACGGGAGCGTGCTGCTTTCTTT. It specifies CAITRERAAFF.

The chain recombines TRBV4-2 with TRBJ1-2; TRBD1 aligns across 10 bases. CDR3 length: 15 amino acids. Germline CDR1 LGHNA, CDR2 YNFKEQ. J gave up 4 bases and V 4 bases, and 6 bases lay outside the gene matches. The CDR3 loop is CASSRGQGFAYGYTF. The DNA for the CDR3 is TGTGCCAGCAGCCGGGGACAGGGGTTTGCCTATGGCTACACCTTC.

This clone has a single count. The chain is built from TRBV3-1 (or the pseudogene TRBV3-2) and TRBJ2-1; 9 positions agree with TRBD1. The junction had 11 bases not matched to a gene; V was cut back by 3 bases and J by 8 bases. The CDR3 extends over 16 amino acids. Germline V gives CDR1 LGHDT, CDR2 YNNKEL (reference sequence). The DNA for the CDR3 is TGTGCCAGCAGCCATGCCTCCGGGACAGGGAGGGATGAGCAGTTCTTC. It specifies CASSHASGTGRDEQFF.

The chain uses TRBV5-1 and TRBJ2-7; tentative D call: TRBD2 (5 bases). V lost 2 bases to trimming and J lost 0 bases, with 12 bases between them. Germline V CDR1 and CDR2: SGHRS, YFSETQ. CDR3 size: 15 residues. CDR3 loop: CASSLNTGTSYEQYF. The CDR3 DNA reads as TGCGCCAGCAGCTTAAACACGGGAACCTCCTACGAGCAGTACTTC.

The V call is TRBV11-2, the J call TRBJ1-4; D unresolved. Germline CDR1 reads SGHAT; CDR2 reads FQNNGV. The CDR3 runs to 15 residues. V gave up 5 bases and J gave up 5 bases, with 15 bases separating them. CDR3 in amino acids: CASSPKAGYNEKLFF. CDR3 coding DNA: TGTGCCAGCAGCCCGAAGGCAGGTTACAATGAAAAACTGTTTTTT.

The rearrangement joins TRBV10-3 to TRBJ2-1, with TRBD1 matching over 9 bases. Germline CDR1 is ENHRY and CDR2 is SYGVKD. CDR3 length equals 16 residues. Germline trimming cut 0 bases from V and 7 bases from J; bases unmatched to any gene: 7. The DNA for the CDR3 is TGTGCCATCAGTGAGTCGAAAGGACAGGGGTGGAATGAGCAGTTCTTC. Translated: CAISESKGQGWNEQFF.

The J gene is TRBJ2-3, the V gene TRBV28, with 9 bases that match TRBD1. There are 15 residues in the CDR3. Germline-derived CDR1 and CDR2 are MDHEN and SYDVKM. Trimming cost V 7 bases and J 6 bases; bases outside gene matches: 11. CDR3 in amino acids: CASTPPGQGGDTQYF. The CDR3 nucleotides are TGTGCCAGCACTCCACCGGGACAGGGTGGGGATACGCAGTATTTT. The variable domain in full, with the rest retrieved from reference TRBV28 and TRBJ2-3, is DVKVTQSSRYLVKRTGEKVFLECVQDMDHENMFWYRQDPGLGLRLIYFSYDVKMKEKGDIPEGYSVSREKKERFSLILESASTNQTSMYLCASTPPGQGGDTQYFGPGTRLTVL.

The chain joins TRBV27 to TRBJ2-3, with TRBD2 matching 7 bases. Germline lookup yields CDR1 MNHEY and CDR2 SMNVEV (reference sequence). Trimming at V came to 6 bases and at J to 0 bases, leaving 9 bases not matched to a gene. This CDR3 is built from 16 residues. CDR3 protein: CASRLLAVASTDTQYF. The CDR3 DNA sequence: TGTGCCAGCAGACTTCTAGCGGTTGCTAGCACAGATACGCAGTATTTT.

The chain joins TRBV29-1 to TRBJ1-2, with 8 bases aligning to TRBD1. The CDR3 is 14 amino acids. CDR1 SQVTM and CDR2 ANQGSEA come from the germline V gene. V trimming: 0 bases; J trimming: 8 bases; junction bases outside the gene matches: 8. The CDR3 DNA is TGCAGCGTTGAAGATATGCAGGGGACAGGAGGCTACACCTTC. Translating gives CSVEDMQGTGGYTF.

This clone was found once. The chain couples TRBV24-1 to TRBJ2-1; the match to TRBD2 covers 15 bases. This CDR3 is 16 amino acids long. Trimming at V came to 3 bases and at J to 7 bases, leaving 3 bases not matched to a gene. CDR1 and CDR2 from the germline V gene are KGHDR and SFDVKD. The chain's CDR3 is CATSDAGLAGGNEQFF. DNA of the CDR3: TGTGCCACCAGTGATGCGGGACTAGCGGGAGGTAATGAGCAGTTCTTC.

The CDR3 bases are TGCGCCAGCAGCCCCCAGTCCTCTGGAAACACCATATATTTT. Translation gives CASSPQSSGNTIYF. The chain joins TRBV5-1 to TRBJ1-3; D not resolved. The germline V gene has CDR1 SGHRS and CDR2 YFSETQ. The CDR3 totals 14 residues. V was trimmed by 4 bases and J by 0 bases, leaving 8 bases between them.

V usage is TRBV4-1 and J usage is TRBJ1-6, with D tentatively TRBD1 (5 bases). Trimming stripped 4 bases from V and 5 bases from J, with 9 bases between. The CDR3 spans 14 residues. Germline-derived CDR1 and CDR2 are MGHRA and YSYEKL. The chain's CDR3 is CASSLGGNNSPLHF. The CDR3 bases are TGCGCCAGCAGCCTCGGGGGAAATAATTCACCCCTCCACTTT.

The sample holds a few counts of this clone. The V and J genes are TRBV4-2 and TRBJ1-5, with D tentatively TRBD1 (6 bases). CDR3 length equals 15 residues. V was clipped by 0 bases and J by 3 bases, with 9 bases between them. The V gene's germline CDR1 is LGHNA and CDR2 YNFKEQ. CDR3 nucleotides: TGTGCCAGCAGCCAAGAACCGGGACACAATCAGCCCCAGCATTTT. This encodes CASSQEPGHNQPQHF.

The chain is built from TRBV6-1 and TRBJ1-6; D is perhaps TRBD1 (6 bases). The CDR3 consists of 17 residues. CDR1 and CDR2 (germline): MNHNS, SASEGT. V lost 1 base, J lost 10 bases, and 20 bases lay in between. The CDR3 DNA follows: TGTGCCAGCAGTGAAGTTTATACAGGGACAATGGAGTCACCCCTCCACTTT. This sequence encodes CASSEVYTGTMESPLHF.

J is TRBJ2-5 and V is TRBV29-1, with D possibly being TRBD1 (5 bases). Germline lookup yields CDR1 SQVTM and CDR2 ANQGSEA. CDR3 length: 12 amino acids. Trimming left V 7 bases short and J 5 bases short, with 14 bases between. CDR3 coding DNA: TGCAGCGCTGCCGATCAGGGTGAGACCCAGTACTTC. It specifies CSAADQGETQYF.

The CDR3 DNA reads TGTGCTAGTGGTCCTGATGACTTAGGCACTGAAGCTTTCTTT. Its protein is CASGPDDLGTEAFF. The gene calls are TRBV12-5 and TRBJ1-1; no reliable D call. CDR1 and CDR2 from the germline V gene are LGHNT and FRNRAP. This CDR3 comprises 14 residues. Deletions cut 5 bases from V and 4 bases from J, with 14 bases between.

This clone has only a few counts. The chain has TRBV7-6 and TRBJ1-1, with a weak D call TRBD1 (6 bases). Germline values: CDR1 SGHVS, CDR2 FNYEAQ. Trimming left V 5 bases short and J 4 bases short, with 11 bases between. This CDR3 comprises 13 residues. The CDR3 DNA sequence: TGTGCCAGCAGCCTACAGGGTGGCACTGAAGCTTTCTTT. Its protein product is CASSLQGGTEAFF.

V gene TRBV9 combines with J gene TRBJ2-3, with 9 bases fitting TRBD2. Germline V gene lookup returns CDR1 SGDLS and CDR2 YYNGEE. CDR3 length equals 16 residues. Trimming cost V 0 bases and J 1 base; bases outside gene matches: 3. This CDR3 reads CASSVGSGSGTDTQYF. In nucleotides, the CDR3 is TGTGCCAGCAGCGTAGGTAGCGGGAGCGGCACAGATACGCAGTATTTT.

This clone was observed a handful of times. The gene calls are TRBV11-2 and TRBJ2-1; D not resolved. The CDR3 is made up of 18 amino acids. Germline V CDR1 and CDR2: SGHAT, FQNNGV. V was clipped by 1 base and J by 0 bases, with 16 bases between them. The CDR3 DNA follows: TGTGCCAGCAGCTTAGCAAACATGGGCATACTCTCCTACAATGAGCAGTTCTTC. This codes for CASSLANMGILSYNEQFF.

The V and J genes are TRBV30 and TRBJ1-2; possibly TRBD1 for D (6 bases). Germline loops: CDR1 GTSNPN, CDR2 SVGIG (reference sequence). The V gene lost 0 bases and the J gene lost 6 bases, with 11 bases spanning the gap. The CDR3 loop spans 13 amino acids. The CDR3 is CAWSVRGANGYTF. CDR3 DNA sequence: TGTGCCTGGAGTGTACGGGGGGCTAATGGCTACACCTTC. Complete variable domain (other parts from reference TRBV30 and TRBJ1-2): SQTIHQWPATLVQPVGSPLSLECTVEGTSNPNLYWYRQAAGRGLQLLFYSVGIGQISSEVPQNLSASRPQDRQFILSSKKLLLSDSGFYLCAWSVRGANGYTFGSGTRLTVV.

The J gene is TRBJ1-3, the V gene TRBV28; TRBD1 might be the D (5 bases). V was cut by 4 bases and J by 4 bases, with 14 bases left in between. Germline V gene lookup returns CDR1 MDHEN and CDR2 SYDVKM. This CDR3 is built from 15 residues. CDR3 region: CASSSGQLTGNTIYF. Here the CDR3 DNA reads TGTGCCAGCAGTTCAGGACAACTAACAGGAAACACCATATATTTT.

The V and J genes are TRBV4-3 and TRBJ2-6; D may be TRBD1 (5 bases). The CDR3 consists of 17 residues. Germline V lookup: CDR1 LGHNA, CDR2 YSLEER. Trimming cost V 0 bases and J 1 base, with 10 bases left between them. In DNA, the CDR3 is TGCGCCAGCAGCCAAGAACCAGGGTGGTCTGGGGCCAACGTCCTGACTTTC. Translated: CASSQEPGWSGANVLTF.

The chain has TRBV19 and TRBJ2-3, with 7 nucleotides matching TRBD2. Germline-derived CDR1 and CDR2 are LNHDA and SQIVND (reference sequence). The CDR3 runs to 14 residues. The trim removed 6 bases at V and 1 base at J, leaving 4 bases unmatched. The CDR3 is CASRVAGGTDTQYF. DNA of the CDR3: TGTGCCAGTAGGGTCGCGGGGGGCACAGATACGCAGTATTTT. Full variable domain (missing parts from reference TRBV19 and TRBJ2-3): DGGITQSPKYLFRKEGQNVTLSCEQNLNHDAMYWYRQDPGQGLRLIYYSQIVNDFQKGDIAEGYSVSREKKESFPLTVTSAQKNPTAFYLCASRVAGGTDTQYFGPGTRLTVL.

The sample holds a few counts of this clone. The chain joins TRBV7-2 to TRBJ1-1, with 7 nucleotides matching TRBD1. The germline V gene has CDR1 SGHTA and CDR2 FQGNSA. V lost 0 bases to trimming and J lost 7 bases; unmatched junction nucleotides: 11. The CDR3 extends over 16 amino acids. CDR3 protein: CASSLAPISGDSEAFF. CDR3 sequence (DNA): TGTGCCAGCAGCTTAGCGCCGATATCCGGGGACAGTGAAGCTTTCTTT.

The CDR3 loop is CASSLGLGASTDTQYF. Written as DNA, the CDR3 is TGTGCCAGCAGCTTAGGCCTGGGGGCGAGCACAGATACGCAGTATTTT. The chain joins TRBV7-2 to TRBJ2-3, with D possibly matching TRBD1 (6 bases). The CDR3 totals 16 residues. The germline V and J ends were trimmed by 1 base and 0 bases, with 11 bases remaining between them. Germline CDR1 is SGHTA and CDR2 is FQGNSA.

The chain joins TRBV3-1 (or the pseudogene TRBV3-2) to TRBJ1-4; the D gene is possibly TRBD1 (5 bases). The CDR3 has 15 amino acids. Trimming stripped 2 bases from V and 4 bases from J, with 11 bases between. CDR1 and CDR2 from the germline V gene are LGHDT and YNNKEL (reference sequence). This CDR3 reads CASSQQGDSNEKLFF. The CDR3, as DNA: TGTGCCAGCAGCCAACAAGGAGACAGTAATGAAAAACTGTTTTTT.

The rearrangement joins TRBV18 to TRBJ1-5, with a tentative D call TRBD1 (6 bases). The V end lost 2 bases, the J end lost 0 bases, and 8 bases lay between the germline ends. Per germline, CDR1 KGHSH and CDR2 LQKENI. This CDR3 spans 15 amino acids. The CDR3 spells CASSPGQYSNQPQHF. In nucleotides, the CDR3 is TGTGCCAGCTCACCAGGACAGTATAGCAATCAGCCCCAGCATTTT. Filled out from reference TRBV18 and TRBJ1-5, the complete variable domain reads NAGVMQNPRHLVRRRGQEARLRCSPMKGHSHVYWYRQLPEEGLKFMVYLQKENIIDESGMPKERFSAEFPKEGPSILRIQQVVRGDSAAYFCASSPGQYSNQPQHFGDGTRLSIL.

The chain combines TRBV7-2 with TRBJ1-5; weak D call: TRBD1 (5 bases). The CDR3 is 13 amino acids. Looked up from germline, CDR1 is SGHTA and CDR2 is FQGNSA. Deletions cut 6 bases from V and 4 bases from J, with 10 bases between. The CDR3 coding sequence is TGTGCCAGCAGTTACCAGGGAAATCAGCCCCAGCATTTT. Translated: CASSYQGNQPQHF.